The 19 T cell receptor beta chains listed next were all sequenced from one sample in a study of blood T cell repertoires in COVID-19. Clones were sequenced by immunoSEQ multiplex PCR, and TCRdb holds only the in-frame ones, with some missing. Among fewer than 200,000 clones listed, around nine tenths were seen once. The sample was peripheral blood. The source of these receptors is a woman under 30 who had recovered from COVID-19.

The chain carries TRBV7-8 and TRBJ2-7; 11 nucleotides align to TRBD1. Germline-derived CDR1 and CDR2 are SGHVS and FQNEAQ. V was pared by 5 bases and J by 5 bases, with 8 bases of the junction left unmatched. The CDR3 covers 15 residues. The CDR3 sequence is CASSGRDRGIHEQYF. CDR3 nucleotides: TGTGCCAGCAGCGGACGGGACAGGGGGATACACGAGCAGTACTTC.

This chain links TRBV7-9 with TRBJ2-1, with D hard to call. The CDR3 covers 13 residues. Deletions cut 1 base from V and 5 bases from J, with 6 bases between. The V gene's germline CDR1 is SEHNR and CDR2 FQNEAQ (reference sequence). The CDR3 DNA sequence: TGTGCCAGCAGCTTAGGTTCCAACAATGAGCAGTTCTTC. This encodes CASSLGSNNEQFF. The whole variable domain, filled in from reference TRBV7-9 and TRBJ2-1, reads DTGVSQNPRHKITKRGQNVTFRCDPISEHNRLYWYRQTLGQGPEFLTYFQNEAQLEKSRLLSDRFSAERPKGSFSTLEIQRTEQGDSAMYLCASSLGSNNEQFFGPGTRLTVL.

This clone has more than one count but fewer than ten. The chain combines TRBV6-1 with TRBJ2-7; D gene uncertain. The length of the CDR3 is 11 residues. With 3 bases removed from V and 3 bases from J, the gap between germline ends came to 3 bases. Germline V lookup: CDR1 MNHNS, CDR2 SASEGT. The CDR3 sequence: CASSDLYEQYV. In DNA, the CDR3 is TGTGCCAGCAGTGATCTCTACGAGCAGTACGTC.

The chain employs TRBV19 and TRBJ1-5; maybe TRBD1 (6 bases). CDR3 size: 15 residues. The germline V and J ends were trimmed by 4 bases and 0 bases, with 10 bases remaining between them. CDR1 is LNHDA and CDR2 is SQIVND in the germline V gene (reference sequence). The CDR3 DNA reads TGTGCCAGTAGTAAGACAGGTCATAGCAATCAGCCCCAGCATTTT. It specifies CASSKTGHSNQPQHF.

The rearrangement links TRBV4-1 to TRBJ2-5; the D gene is possibly TRBD1 (5 bases). Trimming took off 0 bases at V and 5 bases at J, with 7 bases between the two ends. CDR3 length equals 13 residues. CDR1 and CDR2 (germline): MGHRA, YSYEKL. CDR3 sequence reads: CASSQDRVETQYF. As DNA, the CDR3 is TGCGCCAGCAGCCAAGACAGGGTGGAGACCCAGTACTTC.

The genes are TRBV4-1 and TRBJ2-3; tentative D call: TRBD1 (6 bases). Germline lookup yields CDR1 MGHRA and CDR2 YSYEKL. Trimming pared 4 bases from V and 3 bases from J, leaving 14 bases between. This CDR3 contains 15 residues. The CDR3 region has the DNA TGCGCCAGCAGCCGCAGGGGTTTATGGACAGATACGCAGTATTTT. It yields the protein CASSRRGLWTDTQYF.

The chain combines TRBV5-4 with TRBJ2-2; 9 positions match TRBD2. The CDR3 has 15 amino acids. With 0 bases clipped from V and 3 bases from J, the junction kept 0 bases outside the gene matches. The germline CDR1 and CDR2 sequences are SGHNT and YYREEE (reference sequence). The CDR3 reads CASSLVAGDTGELFF. The CDR3 DNA is TGTGCCAGCAGCTTGGTAGCGGGAGACACCGGGGAGCTGTTTTTT.

The V gene is TRBV9, the J gene TRBJ1-2; a weak D match, TRBD1 (6 bases). Germline CDR1 reads SGDLS; CDR2 reads YYNGEE. V lost 4 bases and J lost 2, with 12 bases in between. The CDR3 is 14 residues long. CDR3 in DNA: TGTGCCAGCAGCCTCCAGGGGATAAACTATGGCTACACCTTC. Translating gives CASSLQGINYGYTF.

The J gene is TRBJ2-5, the V gene TRBV11-3; a weak D match, TRBD1 (5 bases). CDR1 and CDR2 from the germline V gene are SGHNT and YENEEA. The CDR3 has 13 amino acids. Trimming shortened V by 0 bases and J by 7 bases, and 9 bases separated the two germline ends. DNA of the CDR3: TGTGCCAGCAGCTTAGATTGGGGCCGGACCCAGTACTTC. It codes for CASSLDWGRTQYF.

V is TRBV13 and J is TRBJ2-5; D might be TRBD2 (6 bases). CDR3 length equals 14 residues. V was cut by 2 bases and J by 4 bases, with 11 bases left in between. Germline V gene data show CDR1 as PRHDT and CDR2 as FYEKMQ (reference sequence). The CDR3 DNA reads as TGTGCCAGCAGCTTACGCGGGATCCCAGAGACCCAGTACTTC. This sequence encodes CASSLRGIPETQYF.

The DNA for the CDR3 is TGTGCCAGCAGCTTAGGAGGCGTTCAGGAAGAGACCCAGTACTTC. It is translated as CASSLGGVQEETQYF. This chain links TRBV13 with TRBJ2-5; D is undetermined. The CDR3 totals 15 residues. Trimming stripped 0 bases from V and 3 bases from J, with 11 bases between. CDR1 and CDR2 (germline): PRHDT, FYEKMQ (reference sequence).

J is TRBJ2-3 and V is TRBV7-9; no clear D gene. In germline, CDR1 is SEHNR, CDR2 FQNEAQ (reference sequence). The CDR3 is 17 amino acids. The V end was cut by 1 base, the J end by 0 bases, with 14 bases between. The CDR3 sequence is CASSLGDWAMSTDTQYF. The CDR3 DNA follows: TGTGCCAGCAGCTTAGGAGATTGGGCCATGAGCACAGATACGCAGTATTTT.

This chain joins TRBV29-1 and TRBJ1-4; the match to TRBD1 covers 7 bases. This CDR3 has 13 residues. J lost 5 bases, V lost 6 bases, and 6 bases had no gene match. Germline values: CDR1 SQVTM, CDR2 ANQGSEA. The CDR3 loop reads CSVEGALNEKLFF. In nucleotides, the CDR3 is TGCAGCGTCGAGGGGGCCCTAAATGAAAAACTGTTTTTT.

The chain links TRBV5-6 to TRBJ1-3; D perhaps matches TRBD1 (5 bases). This CDR3 is built from 18 residues. Trimming removed 4 bases at V and 1 base at J, with 21 bases between. Germline assignment: CDR1 SGHDT and CDR2 YYEEEE. CDR3 bases: TGTGCCAGCAGCCCGGGGGACGTAACGACTCTTTCTGGAAACACCATATATTTT. Encoded protein: CASSPGDVTTLSGNTIYF.

This chain uses TRBV19 with TRBJ1-1, with a possible D match to TRBD1 (5 bases). Trimming took 3 bases from V and 4 from J, leaving 9 bases between them. Germline V gives CDR1 LNHDA, CDR2 SQIVND (reference sequence). The CDR3 totals 13 residues. DNA of the CDR3: TGTGCCAGTAGTATTACAGGTTCCACTGAAGCTTTCTTT. This sequence encodes CASSITGSTEAFF.

The V and J genes are TRBV7-9 and TRBJ2-5, with 7 bases aligning to TRBD1. V was clipped by 4 bases and J by 2 bases; unmatched bases: 10. Per the germline V gene, CDR1 is SEHNR and CDR2 is FQNEAQ (reference sequence). The CDR3 loop spans 16 amino acids. The CDR3 spells CASSSTQGQQQETQYF. For the CDR3, the DNA is TGTGCCAGCAGCTCTACACAGGGACAGCAACAAGAGACCCAGTACTTC.

The chain recombines TRBV9 with TRBJ2-1; TRBD2 aligns across 8 bases. This CDR3 comprises 15 residues. Germline lookup yields CDR1 SGDLS and CDR2 YYNGEE. Trimming cost V 0 bases and J 7 bases; bases outside gene matches: 6. CDR3 DNA sequence: TGTGCCAGCAGCGTAGAAGGGACGGGAGGGAATGAGCAGTTCTTC. Translated, it gives CASSVEGTGGNEQFF.

J is TRBJ1-2 and V is TRBV6-5, with D hard to call. Per germline, CDR1 MNHEY and CDR2 SVGAGI. This CDR3 contains 12 residues. V was shortened by 6 bases and J by 8 bases, with 13 bases between the two germline ends. This chain's CDR3 is CASRLQIGGYTF. The CDR3 nucleotides read TGTGCCAGCAGGCTACAGATTGGAGGCTACACCTTC.

The chain employs TRBV7-2 and TRBJ1-1; D is unclear. CDR1 and CDR2 from the germline V gene are SGHTA and FQGNSA. CDR3 length: 14 amino acids. V gave up 2 bases and J gave up 0 bases, with 7 bases separating them. CDR3 loop: CASSLREMNTEAFF. DNA of the CDR3: TGTGCCAGCAGCTTAAGAGAAATGAACACTGAAGCTTTCTTT. The full variable domain, its missing parts supplied by reference TRBV7-2 and TRBJ1-1, is GAGVSQSPSNKVTEKGKDVELRCDPISGHTALYWYRQSLGQGLEFLIYFQGNSAPDKSGLPSDRFSAERTGGSVSTLTIQRTQQEDSAVYLCASSLREMNTEAFFGQGTRLTVV.